One TCR beta chain is described in this entry. A multiplex PCR was run with 60 Vbeta primers and 13 Jbeta primers. In the original processing: In a later analysis, tens of millions of unique TCR beta chains included roughly 11 million shared by two or more donors. Using immunoSEQ multiplex PCR, the repertoire was profiled, and TCRdb retains in-frame clones only, with some absent. V and J calls and clone size are those listed in that table; D and trimming were worked out from the DNA. This table has 150,000 to 200,000 clones, over 70% appearing once. These data originate in a study of cytomegalovirus exposure and HLA in healthy donors. Trimming pared 6 bases from V and 7 bases from J, leaving 6 bases between. Germline V lookup: CDR1 SGHVS, CDR2 FQNEAQ. This CDR3 spans 11 amino acids.

Sequencing used PBMCs. The V call is TRBV7-8, the J call TRBJ2-2; D is perhaps TRBD2 (5 bases). The receptor was isolated from a woman aged 25 to 45 in good health and CMV-seropositive. The CDR3 DNA reads TGTGCCAGCAGGGGGAGCGGGGAGCTGTTTTTT. Its translation: CASRGSGELFF.